Presented here are 29 T cell receptor beta chains from one specimen sequenced in a study of blood T cell repertoires in COVID-19. Produced via immunoSEQ multiplex PCR; TCRdb's table is partial and in-frame only. The sample records 160,000 or so clones, approximately 90% being singletons. What was sequenced was peripheral blood. These receptors were obtained from a woman between 55 and 75 years old who had recovered from COVID-19.

The chain employs TRBV5-1 and TRBJ1-6, with 7 bases aligning to TRBD1. Unmatched junction bases numbered 4, after V lost 4 bases and J lost 6 bases. Germline-derived CDR1 and CDR2 are SGHRS and YFSETQ. The CDR3 runs to 14 residues. The CDR3: CASSVQGSNSPLHF. For the CDR3, the DNA is TGCGCCAGCAGCGTACAGGGGAGTAATTCACCCCTCCACTTT. The full variable domain, rest sourced from reference TRBV5-1 and TRBJ1-6, is KAGVTQTPRYLIKTRGQQVTLSCSPISGHRSVSWYQQTPGQGLQFLFEYFSETQRNKGNFPGRFSGRQFSNSRSEMNVSTLELGDSALYLCASSVQGSNSPLHFGNGTRLTVT.

The gene calls are TRBV7-9 and TRBJ1-2; D might be TRBD1 (6 bases). CDR3 length equals 15 residues. Germline CDR1 and CDR2: SEHNR and FQNEAQ (reference sequence). Trimming removed 5 bases at V and 0 bases at J, with 13 bases between. In nucleotides, the CDR3 is TGTGCCAGCAGCCCCGAACAGGGAGCTAACTATGGCTACACCTTC. This sequence encodes CASSPEQGANYGYTF.

The chain links TRBV19 to TRBJ2-2; D remains ambiguous. V dropped 6 bases and J dropped 7 bases, with 9 bases sitting between them. Germline assignment: CDR1 LNHDA and CDR2 SQIVND (reference sequence). The CDR3 loop spans 12 amino acids. DNA for the CDR3: TGTGCCAGTAGGGCGAGGTACGGGGAGCTGTTTTTT. As protein: CASRARYGELFF.

The chain's CDR3 is CAISRTETNEKLFF. The CDR3 bases are TGTGCCATCAGTAGGACAGAAACTAATGAAAAACTGTTTTTT. V usage is TRBV10-3 and J usage is TRBJ1-4; D possibly corresponds to TRBD1 (6 bases). The CDR3 loop spans 14 amino acids. Germline-derived CDR1 and CDR2 are ENHRY and SYGVKD. V shed 5 bases and J shed 1 base, with 8 bases lying between them.

To note about this clone: The same CDR3 can be traced to other DNA sequences in this sample. This rearrangement joins TRBV18 to TRBJ2-5, with 11 bases matching TRBD2. The CDR3 has 16 amino acids. CDR1 is KGHSH and CDR2 is LQKENI in the germline V gene. V was pared by 1 base and J by 5 bases, with 6 bases of the junction left unmatched. CDR3 amino acids: CASSPRLAGGLETQYF. CDR3 coding DNA: TGTGCCAGCTCACCACGTCTAGCGGGGGGTTTGGAGACCCAGTACTTC.

A single count supports this clone. The V call is TRBV11-2, the J call TRBJ2-7; maybe TRBD2 (5 bases). Germline assignment: CDR1 SGHAT and CDR2 FQNNGV. The CDR3 has 16 residues. Trimming removed 5 bases from V and 3 bases from J, with 20 bases in between. CDR3 sequence reads: CASSPGLGIAFYEQYF. Written as DNA, the CDR3 is TGTGCCAGCAGCCCTGGCCTCGGGATCGCTTTCTACGAGCAGTACTTC.

The rearrangement links TRBV5-1 to TRBJ2-3; 14 nucleotides agree with TRBD2. This CDR3 is built from 17 residues. Germline trimming cut 2 bases from V and 5 bases from J; bases unmatched to any gene: 7. Germline lookup yields CDR1 SGHRS and CDR2 YFSETQ. In nucleotides, the CDR3 is TGCGCCAGCAGCTTACCGGGACTAGCGGGGGCGGGAGATACGCAGTATTTT. This gives the protein CASSLPGLAGAGDTQYF.

J is TRBJ2-1 and V is TRBV5-1; 8 bases are shared with TRBD1. CDR1 is SGHRS and CDR2 is YFSETQ in the germline V gene. The CDR3 is 15 residues long. Trimming at V came to 0 bases and at J to 4 bases, leaving 3 bases not matched to a gene. CDR3 loop: CASSLGDRLYNEQFF. As DNA, the CDR3 is TGCGCCAGCAGCTTGGGGGACAGGTTATACAATGAGCAGTTCTTC.

V is TRBV14 and J is TRBJ1-2, with TRBD1 matching over 10 bases. CDR3 length: 15 residues. V dropped 4 bases and J dropped 7; count of bases not matched to a gene: 9. Germline V gives CDR1 SGHDN, CDR2 FVKESK. The CDR3 sequence: CASSRPGQGFGGYTF. The CDR3 DNA follows: TGTGCCAGCAGCCGACCGGGACAGGGGTTTGGTGGCTACACCTTC. The full variable domain, with the rest looked up from reference TRBV14 and TRBJ1-2, is EAGVTQFPSHSVIEKGQTVTLRCDPISGHDNLYWYRRVMGKEIKFLLHFVKESKQDESGMPNNRFLAERTGGTYSTLKVQPAELEDSGVYFCASSRPGQGFGGYTFGSGTRLTVV.

This chain connects TRBV28 to TRBJ1-2, with 9 bases matching TRBD1. Trimming cost V 6 bases and J 8 bases; bases outside gene matches: 7. Germline values: CDR1 MDHEN, CDR2 SYDVKM. This CDR3 has 13 amino acids. The CDR3 region has the DNA TGTGCCAGCAGCCAACAGGGGGCGGAGGGCTACACCTTC. Encoded protein: CASSQQGAEGYTF.

The genes are TRBV3-1 (or the pseudogene TRBV3-2) and TRBJ1-1; the D gene is possibly TRBD1 (6 bases). The CDR3 covers 14 residues. Trimming removed 5 bases at V and 4 bases at J, with 14 bases between. Germline CDR1 and CDR2: LGHDT and YNNKEL (reference sequence). The CDR3 nucleotides are TGTGCCAGCAGCAACCACGCCAGGGGCACTGAAGCTTTCTTT. Protein sequence: CASSNHARGTEAFF.

The chain combines TRBV28 with TRBJ2-1; 7 bases line up with TRBD1. Trimming at V came to 3 bases and at J to 8 bases, leaving 4 bases not matched to a gene. Germline V lookup: CDR1 MDHEN, CDR2 SYDVKM. The CDR3 loop spans 13 amino acids. Here the CDR3 DNA reads TGTGCCAGCAGTTTGGGACAGTACTATGAGCAGTTCTTC. Translated, it gives CASSLGQYYEQFF.

The chain combines TRBV7-8 with TRBJ2-1; maybe TRBD1 (6 bases). Germline values: CDR1 SGHVS, CDR2 FQNEAQ. Between the trimmed V and J ends, which lost 3 bases and 5 bases, there was a span of 14 bases. The CDR3 is made up of 15 amino acids. The chain's CDR3 is CASSFRQERNNEQFF. CDR3 sequence (DNA): TGTGCCAGCAGCTTTAGACAGGAGCGGAACAATGAGCAGTTCTTC.

The chain employs TRBV19 and TRBJ2-3; 9 bases fit TRBD2. CDR1 LNHDA and CDR2 SQIVND come from the germline V gene (reference sequence). With V trimmed by 1 base and J by 6 bases, 8 bases remained unmatched. The length of the CDR3 is 16 residues. The CDR3 spells CASSIVPAAGGDTQYF. The CDR3 DNA sequence: TGTGCCAGTAGTATAGTCCCAGCGGCGGGAGGGGATACGCAGTATTTT.

The chain is built from TRBV3-1 (or the pseudogene TRBV3-2) and TRBJ1-2; 8 nucleotides line up with TRBD1. The CDR3 loop spans 14 amino acids. Trimming took 4 bases from V and 8 from J; bases not matched to a gene: 9. The germline V gene has CDR1 LGHDT and CDR2 YNNKEL (reference sequence). The CDR3 nucleotides are TGTGCCAGCAGCCTCATGCAGGGGGCCGGGGGCTACACCTTC. Translated, it gives CASSLMQGAGGYTF.

V gene TRBV11-2 combines with J gene TRBJ1-5; D is perhaps TRBD1 (6 bases). This CDR3 contains 15 residues. Trimming shortened V by 5 bases and J by 2 bases, and 13 bases separated the two germline ends. Germline CDR1 is SGHAT and CDR2 is FQNNGV. The CDR3 DNA reads TGTGCCAGCAGCCCCGGGACAATTGGCAATCAGCCCCAGCATTTT. This gives the protein CASSPGTIGNQPQHF.

This clone has just one count. The chain recombines TRBV4-2 with TRBJ2-7; no reliable D call. Germline-derived CDR1 and CDR2 are LGHNA and YNFKEQ. This CDR3 is built from 14 residues. Trimming left V 2 bases short and J 6 bases short, with 14 bases between. CDR3 sequence (DNA): TGTGCCAGCAGCCAACGGTTCAACTCGGGCGAGCAGTACTTC. Translated: CASSQRFNSGEQYF.

As DNA, the CDR3 is TGTGCCAGCAGCTCACACTCGGGACAGATTAATGAAAAACTGTTTTTT. It encodes CASSSHSGQINEKLFF. The chain joins TRBV4-2 to TRBJ1-4; 7 positions match TRBD1. This CDR3 has 16 residues. V lost 5 bases and J lost 4; bases outside the gene matches: 10. Germline CDR1 and CDR2: LGHNA and YNFKEQ.

The chain recombines TRBV21-1 with TRBJ2-4; the table's D call, TRBD2, has no DNA check behind it. TRBV21-1 is a listed pseudogene. There are 17 residues in the CDR3. CDR3 region: CASRLRLAGGRVDIQYF. DNA of the CDR3: TGTGCCAGCAGGTTACGACTAGCGGGGGGACGAGTAGACATTCAGTACTTC.

The chain is built from TRBV3-1 (or the pseudogene TRBV3-2) and TRBJ2-7; 7 nucleotides agree with TRBD1. The CDR3 sequence is 15 residues long. Germline V CDR1 and CDR2: LGHDT, YNNKEL (reference sequence). The trim removed 1 base at V and 7 bases at J, leaving 10 bases unmatched. CDR3 sequence: CASSQGELRRGEQYF. The DNA of the CDR3 is TGTGCCAGCAGCCAAGGCGAGCTCCGCAGGGGGGAGCAGTACTTC.

The gene calls are TRBV6-5 and TRBJ2-7; TRBD1 matches at 7 bases. J lost 0 bases, V lost 6 bases, and 8 bases had no gene match. CDR1 is MNHEY, CDR2 SVGAGI, per germline. The CDR3 runs to 15 residues. This CDR3 is CASRNDRDVSYEQYF. For the CDR3, the DNA is TGTGCCAGCAGGAATGACAGGGACGTCTCCTACGAGCAGTACTTC.

V gene TRBV4-3 combines with J gene TRBJ2-7; perhaps TRBD1 as D (6 bases). Germline lookup yields CDR1 LGHNA and CDR2 YSLEER. The CDR3 sequence is 18 residues long. Trimming removed 0 bases from V and 5 bases from J, with 23 bases in between. CDR3 nucleotide sequence: TGCGCCAGCAGCCAAGATCTTCCGCGGACCGGGACAAACGACGAGCAGTACTTC. Its protein product is CASSQDLPRTGTNDEQYF.

The gene calls are TRBV28 and TRBJ2-7; 10 bases are a match to TRBD2. CDR3 length: 17 residues. Germline V lookup: CDR1 MDHEN, CDR2 SYDVKM. Trimming at V came to 6 bases and at J to 3 bases, leaving 14 bases not matched to a gene. CDR3 region: CASSPPRRASGGYEQYF. Here the CDR3 DNA reads TGTGCCAGCAGCCCCCCCCGAAGGGCTAGCGGGGGCTACGAGCAGTACTTC.

V usage is TRBV19 and J usage is TRBJ2-7; 11 bases are a match to TRBD1. CDR3 size: 16 residues. After removal of 5 bases from V and 2 bases from J, the junction contained 8 bases not matched to a gene. Germline V lookup: CDR1 LNHDA, CDR2 SQIVND (reference sequence). The CDR3 is CASSPGTGGLTYEQYF. DNA for the CDR3: TGTGCCAGTAGTCCCGGGACAGGGGGACTTACCTACGAGCAGTACTTC.

V gene TRBV5-5 combines with J gene TRBJ1-2; D is uncertain. CDR3 size: 13 residues. V lost 1 base and J 1 base, leaving 5 bases between the germline ends. Per germline, CDR1 SGHKS and CDR2 YYEKEE (reference sequence). The CDR3 sequence: CASSLPGNYGYTF. In DNA, the CDR3 is TGTGCCAGCAGCTTGCCGGGTAACTATGGCTACACCTTC.

V and J are TRBV7-9 and TRBJ1-2; TRBD1 matches at 7 bases. V trimming: 6 bases; J trimming: 1 base; junction bases outside the gene matches: 5. The CDR3 is made up of 14 amino acids. Germline V gives CDR1 SEHNR, CDR2 FQNEAQ (reference sequence). CDR3 in DNA: TGTGCCAGCAGACCAAGACAGGGTAACTATGGCTACACCTTC. Encoded protein: CASRPRQGNYGYTF.

V and J are TRBV14 and TRBJ1-2; D gene ambiguous. Deletions cut 2 bases from V and 5 bases from J, with 12 bases between. This CDR3 region has 14 residues. Germline lookup yields CDR1 SGHDN and CDR2 FVKESK. In DNA, the CDR3 is TGTGCCAGCAGCCAATTCAGGAATCCGTATGGCTACACCTTC. Translation gives CASSQFRNPYGYTF.

V is TRBV25-1 and J is TRBJ1-4; 7 bases are shared with TRBD1. The germline V gene encodes CDR1 MGHDK and CDR2 SYGVNS. The CDR3 spans 14 residues. The trim removed 6 bases at V and 7 bases at J, leaving 8 bases unmatched. This CDR3 is CASSQTGFGEKLFF. In nucleotides, the CDR3 is TGTGCCAGCAGCCAGACAGGGTTTGGTGAAAAACTGTTTTTT.

The rearrangement links TRBV18 to TRBJ2-3, with a tentative D call TRBD2 (5 bases). This CDR3 has 13 residues. The ends were cut back, 3 bases at V and 3 bases at J, with 7 bases in the middle. Per germline, CDR1 KGHSH and CDR2 LQKENI. The CDR3 sequence is CASSPPGTDTQYF. CDR3 DNA sequence: TGTGCCAGCTCACCTCCGGGGACAGATACGCAGTATTTT.